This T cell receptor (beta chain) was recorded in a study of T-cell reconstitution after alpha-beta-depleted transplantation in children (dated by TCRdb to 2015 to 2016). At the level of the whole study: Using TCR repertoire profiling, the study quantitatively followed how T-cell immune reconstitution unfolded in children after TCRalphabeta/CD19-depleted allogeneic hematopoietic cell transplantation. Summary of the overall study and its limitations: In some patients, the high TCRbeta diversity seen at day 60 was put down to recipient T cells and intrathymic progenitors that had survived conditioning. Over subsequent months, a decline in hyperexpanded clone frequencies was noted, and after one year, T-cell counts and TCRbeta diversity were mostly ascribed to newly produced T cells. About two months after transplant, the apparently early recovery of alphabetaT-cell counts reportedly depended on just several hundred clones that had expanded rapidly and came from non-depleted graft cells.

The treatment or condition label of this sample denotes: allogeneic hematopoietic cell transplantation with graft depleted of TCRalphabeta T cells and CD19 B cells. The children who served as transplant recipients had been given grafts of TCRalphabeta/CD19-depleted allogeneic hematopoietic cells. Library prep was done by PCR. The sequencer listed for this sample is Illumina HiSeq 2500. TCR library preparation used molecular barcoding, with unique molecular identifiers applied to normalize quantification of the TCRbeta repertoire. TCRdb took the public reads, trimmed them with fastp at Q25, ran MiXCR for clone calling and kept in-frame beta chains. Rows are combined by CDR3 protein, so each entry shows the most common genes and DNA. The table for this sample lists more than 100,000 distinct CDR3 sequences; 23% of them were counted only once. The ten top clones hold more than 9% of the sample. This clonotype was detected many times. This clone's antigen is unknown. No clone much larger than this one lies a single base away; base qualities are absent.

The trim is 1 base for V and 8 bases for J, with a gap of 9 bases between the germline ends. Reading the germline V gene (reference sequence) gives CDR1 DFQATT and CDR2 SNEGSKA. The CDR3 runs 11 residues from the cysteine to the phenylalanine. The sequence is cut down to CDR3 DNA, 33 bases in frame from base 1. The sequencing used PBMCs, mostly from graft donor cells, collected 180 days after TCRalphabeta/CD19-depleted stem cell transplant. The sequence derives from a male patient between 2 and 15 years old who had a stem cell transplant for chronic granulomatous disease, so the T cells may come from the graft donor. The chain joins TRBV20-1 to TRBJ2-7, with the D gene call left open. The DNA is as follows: TGCAGTGCTAGAGCCGAAGTGAAGCAGTACTTC. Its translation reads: CSARAEVKQYF.